This T cell receptor beta chain is drawn from a study of blood T cell repertoires in COVID-19. Whole-study context: The United States, Italy and Spain supplied acute and convalescent COVID-19 samples.

Those who participated ranged in age from about 18 to 95 years and resided in about two dozen US areas. Within 2 weeks of study entry, exposed participants had contacted a PCR-confirmed or clinician-diagnosed COVID-19 case. This clone was counted between two and nine times. V shed 4 bases and J shed 2 bases, with 9 bases lying between them. The CDR3 contains 14 residues. Germline CDR1 reads MNHEY; CDR2 reads SVGAGI. Produced via immunoSEQ multiplex PCR; TCRdb's table is partial and in-frame only. The sample carries 130,000 to 150,000 clones, 84% recorded once. This TCR derives from a woman in her forties or fifties who had been exposed to COVID-19. V is TRBV6-5 and J is TRBJ1-5; D is undetermined. Specimen: PBMCs or T cells enriched from blood (not recorded which). CDR3 DNA sequence: TGTGCCAGCAGTTCAACGGTGGGCAATCAGCCCCAGCATTTT. This encodes CASSSTVGNQPQHF.